The entry below gives a single TCR beta chain sequence along with its context. This entry comes from a study of blood T cell repertoires in COVID-19. Study summary: Some COVID-19 samples were acute and others convalescent; all came from the United States, Italy and Spain. T cells, B-cell-depleted T cells, or PBMCs supplied cDNA or gDNA.

The CDR3 totals 11 residues. CDR1 and CDR2 from the germline V gene are MNHEY and SVGAGI. Trimming removed 7 bases from V and 4 bases from J, with 5 bases in between. As originally analysed: Cell counts per sample came from amplifying reference gene primers. Generated by immunoSEQ multiplex PCR, the TCRdb table keeps only in-frame clones and is missing some. The V and J calls and clone size come from that table; D and trimming were worked out from the DNA. Altogether tens of thousands of clones are present, under 85% being singletons, with the ten largest covering roughly 21%. The gene calls are TRBV6-5 and TRBJ2-1; no definite D call. Sequencing input: peripheral blood. The clonotype originates from an elderly woman with active or convalescent COVID-19. The CDR3 sequence: CASTGYNEQFF. The CDR3 DNA is TGTGCCAGCACAGGTTACAATGAGCAGTTCTTC.